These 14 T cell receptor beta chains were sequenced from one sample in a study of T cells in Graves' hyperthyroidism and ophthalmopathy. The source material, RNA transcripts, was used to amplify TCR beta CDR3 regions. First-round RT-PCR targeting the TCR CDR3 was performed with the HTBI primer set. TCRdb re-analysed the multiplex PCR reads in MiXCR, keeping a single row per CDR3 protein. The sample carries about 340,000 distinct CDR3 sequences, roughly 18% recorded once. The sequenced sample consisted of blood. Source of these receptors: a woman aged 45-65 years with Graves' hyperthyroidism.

DNA of the CDR3: TGTGCCAGTAATTCAATGGGACTCCATAATTCACCCCTCCACTTT. Its translation: CASNSMGLHNSPLHF. The chain carries TRBV19 and TRBJ1-6; D may be TRBD1 (5 bases). This CDR3 contains 15 residues. Germline V CDR1 and CDR2: LNHDA, SQIVND (reference sequence). Between the trimmed V and J ends, which lost 7 bases and 5 bases, there was a span of 15 bases.

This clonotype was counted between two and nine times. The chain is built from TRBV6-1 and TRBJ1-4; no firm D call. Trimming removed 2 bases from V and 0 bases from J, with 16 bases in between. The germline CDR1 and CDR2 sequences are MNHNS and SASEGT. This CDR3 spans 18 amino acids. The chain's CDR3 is CASSELWIGLATNEKLFF. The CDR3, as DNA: TGTGCCAGCAGTGAACTGTGGATAGGACTTGCAACTAATGAAAAACTGTTTTTT.

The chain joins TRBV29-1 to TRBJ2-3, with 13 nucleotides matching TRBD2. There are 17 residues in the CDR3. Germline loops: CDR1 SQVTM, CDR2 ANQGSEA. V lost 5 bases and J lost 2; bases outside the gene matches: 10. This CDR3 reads CSVSPPGLAGPTDTQYF. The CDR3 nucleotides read TGCAGCGTTTCTCCGCCGGGACTAGCGGGACCCACAGATACGCAGTATTTT.

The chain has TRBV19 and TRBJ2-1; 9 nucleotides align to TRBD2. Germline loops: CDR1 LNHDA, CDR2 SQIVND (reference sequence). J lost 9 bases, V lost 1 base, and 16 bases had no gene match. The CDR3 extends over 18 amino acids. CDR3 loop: CASSIAGEASGDLSEQFF. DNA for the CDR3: TGTGCCAGTAGTATAGCGGGAGAGGCTAGCGGGGACCTAAGTGAGCAGTTCTTC.

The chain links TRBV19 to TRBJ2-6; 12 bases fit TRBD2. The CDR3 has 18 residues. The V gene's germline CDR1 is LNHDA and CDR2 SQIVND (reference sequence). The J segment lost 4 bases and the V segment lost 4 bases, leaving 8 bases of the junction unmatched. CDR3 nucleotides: TGTGCCAGTAGTAGGGTGGGGACTAGCGGGTTAGGGGCCAACGTCCTGACTTTC. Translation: CASSRVGTSGLGANVLTF.

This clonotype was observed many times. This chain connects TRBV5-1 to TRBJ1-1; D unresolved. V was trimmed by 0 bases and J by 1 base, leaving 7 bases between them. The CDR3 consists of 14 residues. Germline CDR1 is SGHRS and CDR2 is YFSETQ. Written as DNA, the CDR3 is TGCGCCAGCAGCTTGGACATTCCGAACACTGAAGCTTTCTTT. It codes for CASSLDIPNTEAFF.

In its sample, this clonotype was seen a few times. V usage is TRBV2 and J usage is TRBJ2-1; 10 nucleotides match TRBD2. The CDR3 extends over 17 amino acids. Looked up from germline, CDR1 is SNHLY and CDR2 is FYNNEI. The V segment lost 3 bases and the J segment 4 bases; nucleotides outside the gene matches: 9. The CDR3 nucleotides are TGTGCCAGCAGTGACGGTGGAGCGGGGGGGTTGTACAATGAGCAGTTCTTC. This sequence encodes CASSDGGAGGLYNEQFF.

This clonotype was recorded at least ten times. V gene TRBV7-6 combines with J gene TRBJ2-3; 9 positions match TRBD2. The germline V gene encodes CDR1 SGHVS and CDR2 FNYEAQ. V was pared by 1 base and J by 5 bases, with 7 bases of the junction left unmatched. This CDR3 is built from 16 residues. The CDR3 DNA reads TGTGCCAGCAGCTTAGAGGTAGCGGGAGTTGGAGATACGCAGTATTTT. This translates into CASSLEVAGVGDTQYF.

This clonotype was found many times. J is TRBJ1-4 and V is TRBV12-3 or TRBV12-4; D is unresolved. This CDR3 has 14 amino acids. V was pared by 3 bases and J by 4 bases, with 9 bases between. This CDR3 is CASSLAGGNEKLFF. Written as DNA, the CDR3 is TGTGCCAGCAGTTTGGCAGGAGGTAATGAAAAACTGTTTTTT.

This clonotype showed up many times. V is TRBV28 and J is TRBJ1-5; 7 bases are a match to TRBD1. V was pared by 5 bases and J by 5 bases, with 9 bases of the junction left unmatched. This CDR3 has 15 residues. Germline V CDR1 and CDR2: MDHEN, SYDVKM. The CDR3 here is CASSEQGIAHQPQHF. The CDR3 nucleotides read TGTGCCAGCAGTGAACAGGGGATTGCGCATCAGCCCCAGCATTTT.

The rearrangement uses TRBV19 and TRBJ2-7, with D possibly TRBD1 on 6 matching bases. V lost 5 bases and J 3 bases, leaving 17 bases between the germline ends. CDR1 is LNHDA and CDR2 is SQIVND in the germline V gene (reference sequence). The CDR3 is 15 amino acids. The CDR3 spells CASSQTPGHFYEQYF. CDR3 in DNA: TGTGCCAGTAGTCAAACCCCGGGACACTTCTACGAGCAGTACTTC.

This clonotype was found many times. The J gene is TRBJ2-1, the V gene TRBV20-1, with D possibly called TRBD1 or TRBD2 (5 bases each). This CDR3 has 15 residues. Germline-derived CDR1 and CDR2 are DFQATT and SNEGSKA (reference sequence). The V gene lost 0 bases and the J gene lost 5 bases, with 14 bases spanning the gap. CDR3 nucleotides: TGCAGTGCTAGAGATCTTGGGGGTCAGGACAATGAGCAGTTCTTC. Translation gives CSARDLGGQDNEQFF.

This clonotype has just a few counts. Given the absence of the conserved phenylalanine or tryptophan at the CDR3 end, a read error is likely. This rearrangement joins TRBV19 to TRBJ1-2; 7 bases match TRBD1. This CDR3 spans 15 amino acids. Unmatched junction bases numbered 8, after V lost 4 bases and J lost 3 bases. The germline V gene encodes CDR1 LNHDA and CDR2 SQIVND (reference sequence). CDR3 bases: TGTGCCAGTAGTACACAGGGGAGACTTGACTATGGCTACACCCTC. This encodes CASSTQGRLDYGYTL.

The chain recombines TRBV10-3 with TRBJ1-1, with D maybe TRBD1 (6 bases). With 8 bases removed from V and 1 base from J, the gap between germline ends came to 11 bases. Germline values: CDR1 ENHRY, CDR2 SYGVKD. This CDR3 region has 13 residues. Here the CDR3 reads CAIAGHQNTEAFF. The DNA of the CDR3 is TGTGCCATCGCGGGACATCAGAACACTGAAGCTTTCTTT.